This entry concerns a single T cell receptor beta chain. What it binds is unknown. Some clones are missing from TCRdb's copy, which holds only in-frame ones; the method was immunoSEQ multiplex PCR. The sample has about 1.1 million clones; around three quarters are singletons. These data are taken from a study of shared clonotypes between healthy human individuals. Study as a whole: A few men and a couple of women, aged 18 to 49, were donors. The study's findings and limits: The sharing of approximately 4.6% of naive CD4 clonotypes was seen across a handful of donors. Unshared clonotypes carried lower generation probabilities than those common to all four donors.

The CDR3 length is 12 residues. Trimming removed 8 bases from V and 6 bases from J; junction bases left unmatched: 1. Germline V gives CDR1 MGHDK, CDR2 SYGVNS. The study drew its donors from healthy HIV-negative adults without recent acute infections or vaccinations. Sequenced sample: memory CD4+ T cells from PBMCs. This sample's subset: CD45RA-negative fraction. The V call is TRBV25-1, the J call TRBJ1-6, with TRBD1 matching over 7 bases. The TCR sequence derives from a man aged 18-30 years in good health. Some clones in this sample may be carry-over from other donors' samples. The CDR3 loop is CASHRGNSPLHF. The CDR3 DNA sequence: TGTGCCAGCCACAGGGGTAATTCACCCCTCCACTTT.